Reported below is one T cell receptor (beta chain). Stated time point: after neoadjuvant nivolumab, at surgical resection. Libraries were prepared by immunoSEQ multiplex PCR; TCRdb keeps only in-frame clonotypes and omits some of them. This table holds 55,000 to 75,000 clones, 86% found once. The CDR3 is 13 amino acids. With 5 bases clipped from V and 2 bases from J, the junction kept 0 bases outside the gene matches. CDR1 is SQVTM, CDR2 ANQGSEA, per germline. The data were obtained in a study of neoadjuvant anti-PD-1 for oral cavity cancer. This sequence joins TRBV29-1 and TRBJ2-7, with 13 positions matching TRBD2. The sequencing used PBMCs, collected after nivolumab (anti-PD-1) treatment. This TCR was recovered from a person between 40 and 85 years old with oral cavity squamous cell carcinoma. The CDR3 coding sequence is TGCAGCGTTACTAGCGGGAGGGCCTACGAGCAGTACTTC. Translation: CSVTSGRAYEQYF.